These T cell receptor beta chains were read from a single sample in a study of T cells after yellow fever vaccination. Via MiXCR, TCRdb re-called the 5' RACE reads, giving one row per CDR3 protein. The sample has about 400,000 distinct CDR3 sequences, 6.2% seen once. Here the sequenced sample was PBMCs, taken 5 days after the yellow fever booster vaccination. The receptors originated from a man aged 30-40 years who received the YFV17D yellow fever vaccine. The CDR3 runs from the conserved cysteine through the conserved F or W. D genes are given only for firm matches. Some rows have no size entry. The others give once, few or many, or a class for an expanded clone.

CDR3nt,CDR3aa,j_gene,d_gene,abundance,v_gene
TGTGCCACCAGCAGAGATCCAGGGGGCAGCATTCAGTACTTC,CATSRDPGGSIQYF,TRBJ2-4,TRBD1,-,TRBV15
TGCGCCAGCAGCTTGGAACAGGGGGTTTTGGATGAGCAGTTCTTC,CASSLEQGVLDEQFF,TRBJ2-1,TRBD1,-,TRBV5-1
TGTGCCAGCAGCTTAATTGGCGGAGAAGGTGGGCAGTACTTC,CASSLIGGEGGQYF,TRBJ2-7,-,many,TRBV7-9
TGTGCCAGCAGCCAAGATTCCAGCGGGTTCTCCTACAATGAGCAGTTCTTC,CASSQDSSGFSYNEQFF,TRBJ2-1,-,few,TRBV4-2
TGCAGTGCTAGAATGACTAGCGGGAGTAGGACAGATACGCAGTATTTT,CSARMTSGSRTDTQYF,TRBJ2-3,TRBD2,few,TRBV20-1
TGTGCCAGCAGGGACGGCAAGACAGATACGCAGTATTTT,CASRDGKTDTQYF,TRBJ2-3,-,few,TRBV11-3
TGTGCCAGCAGCCCCTCGCCGGGACAAGCGTCCTACAATGAGCAGTTCTTC,CASSPSPGQASYNEQFF,TRBJ2-1,-,-,TRBV7-9
TGTGCCAGCAGCCCTAGTCCGGATACGCAGTATTTT,CASSPSPDTQYF,TRBJ2-3,-,few,TRBV9
TGTGCCAGCAGCTTAGATGGAGAGGGTTCCACCAGGGAGCTGTTTTTT,CASSLDGEGSTRELFF,TRBJ2-2,-,-,TRBV11-2
TGTGCCAGCAGCTTGGGTCGAGGGAGGTTCTACAATGAGCAGTTCTTC,CASSLGRGRFYNEQFF,TRBJ2-1,-,few,TRBV5-4
TGCAGCGTAGGGACCTGGACTGAGGGGGAGCAGTACTTC,CSVGTWTEGEQYF,TRBJ2-7,-,many,TRBV29-1
TGCAGCGTTGTTAGCGGCGGTGGGGGAGAGACCCAGTACTTC,CSVVSGGGGETQYF,TRBJ2-5,-,few,TRBV29-1
TGTGCCAGCTCACCGGTCCTGACTAGCGGATACGAGCAGTACTTC,CASSPVLTSGYEQYF,TRBJ2-7,TRBD2,few,TRBV18
TGCAGTGCTAGAGATCTCCTGCGGGAGTGGGACACAGATACGCAGTATTTT,CSARDLLREWDTDTQYF,TRBJ2-3,TRBD2,few,TRBV20-1
TGCAGTGCCCTCCAAGGGTTGGAGGAGACCCAGTACTTC,CSALQGLEETQYF,TRBJ2-5,-,few,TRBV20-1
TGCGCCAGCAGCTTGGGCCCAGGAGATTATGGCTACACCTTC,CASSLGPGDYGYTF,TRBJ1-2,-,-,TRBV5-1
TGTGCCATCAGTGACACCGCAGGGTTGCAGATACAGCCCCAGCATTTT,CAISDTAGLQIQPQHF,TRBJ1-5,-,many,TRBV10-3